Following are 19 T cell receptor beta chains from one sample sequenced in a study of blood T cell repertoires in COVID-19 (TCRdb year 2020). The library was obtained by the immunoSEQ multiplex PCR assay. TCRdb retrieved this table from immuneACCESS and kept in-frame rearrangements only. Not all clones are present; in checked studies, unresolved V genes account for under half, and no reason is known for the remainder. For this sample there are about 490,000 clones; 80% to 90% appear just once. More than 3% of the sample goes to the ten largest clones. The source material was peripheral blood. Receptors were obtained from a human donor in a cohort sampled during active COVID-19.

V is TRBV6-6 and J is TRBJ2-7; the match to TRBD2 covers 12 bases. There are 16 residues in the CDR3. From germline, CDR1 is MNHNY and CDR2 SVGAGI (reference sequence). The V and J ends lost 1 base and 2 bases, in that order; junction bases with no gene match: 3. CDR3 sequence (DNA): TGTGCCAGCAGTTACTTTACTAGCGGGAGGACCTACGAGCAGTACTTC. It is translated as CASSYFTSGRTYEQYF.

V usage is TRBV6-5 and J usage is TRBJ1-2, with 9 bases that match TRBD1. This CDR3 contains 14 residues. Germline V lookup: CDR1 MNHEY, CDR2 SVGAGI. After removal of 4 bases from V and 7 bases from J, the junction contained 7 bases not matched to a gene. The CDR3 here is CASSLGTGRIGYTF. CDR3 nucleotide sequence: TGTGCCAGCAGTTTGGGGACAGGGAGGATTGGCTACACCTTC.

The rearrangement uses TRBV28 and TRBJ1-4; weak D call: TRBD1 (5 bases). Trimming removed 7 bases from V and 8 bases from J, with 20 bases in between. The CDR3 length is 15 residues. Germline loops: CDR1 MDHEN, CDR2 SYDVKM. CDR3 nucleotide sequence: TGTGCCAGCAATAGCAGGGTCTATGTAGACGAAAAACTGTTTTTT. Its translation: CASNSRVYVDEKLFF.

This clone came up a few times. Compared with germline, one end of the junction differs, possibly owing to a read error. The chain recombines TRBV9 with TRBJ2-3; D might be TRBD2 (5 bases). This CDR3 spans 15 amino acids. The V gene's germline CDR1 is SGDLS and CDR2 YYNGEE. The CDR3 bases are TGTGCCAGCACCGTAGGTGGCCTAGCAAGAGATACGCAGTATTTT. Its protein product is CASTVGGLARDTQYF.

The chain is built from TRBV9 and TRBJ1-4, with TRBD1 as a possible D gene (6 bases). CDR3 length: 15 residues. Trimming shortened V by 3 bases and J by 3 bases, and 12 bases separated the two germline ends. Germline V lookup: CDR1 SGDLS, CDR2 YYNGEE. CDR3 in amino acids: CASSALQGPNEKLFF. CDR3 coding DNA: TGTGCCAGCAGCGCCCTACAGGGACCTAATGAAAAACTGTTTTTT. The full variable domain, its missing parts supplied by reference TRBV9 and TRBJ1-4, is DSGVTQTPKHLITATGQRVTLRCSPRSGDLSVYWYQQSLDQGLQFLIQYYNGEERAKGNILERFSAQQFPDLHSELNLSSLELGDSALYFCASSALQGPNEKLFFGSGTQLSVL.

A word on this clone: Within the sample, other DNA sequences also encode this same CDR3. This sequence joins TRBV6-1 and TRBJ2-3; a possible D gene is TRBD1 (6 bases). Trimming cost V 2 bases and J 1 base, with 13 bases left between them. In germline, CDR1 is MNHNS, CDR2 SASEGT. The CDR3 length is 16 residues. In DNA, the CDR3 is TGTGCCAGCAGTGAAACGACCTCAGGGGGCACAGATACGCAGTATTTT. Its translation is CASSETTSGGTDTQYF.

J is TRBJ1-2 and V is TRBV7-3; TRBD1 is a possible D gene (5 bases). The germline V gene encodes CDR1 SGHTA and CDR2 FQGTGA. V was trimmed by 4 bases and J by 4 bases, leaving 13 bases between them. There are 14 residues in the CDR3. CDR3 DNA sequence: TGTGCCAGCAGCTCAGATGGACACCTCTATGGCTACACCTTC. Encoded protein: CASSSDGHLYGYTF.

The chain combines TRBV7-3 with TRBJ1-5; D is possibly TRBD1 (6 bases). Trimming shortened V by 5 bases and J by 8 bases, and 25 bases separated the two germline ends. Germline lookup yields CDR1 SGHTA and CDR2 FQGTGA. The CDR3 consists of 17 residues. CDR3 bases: TGTGCCAGCAGCCCCCCTAACAGGGATCTTAGAGGGAAGCCCCAGCATTTT. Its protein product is CASSPPNRDLRGKPQHF.

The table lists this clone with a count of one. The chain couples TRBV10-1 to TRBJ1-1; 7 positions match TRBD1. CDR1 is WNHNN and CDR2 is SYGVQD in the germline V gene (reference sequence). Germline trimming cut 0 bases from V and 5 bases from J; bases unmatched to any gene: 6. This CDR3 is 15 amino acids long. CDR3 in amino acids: CASSESTAGGTEAFF. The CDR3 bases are TGCGCCAGCAGTGAGTCGACGGCAGGGGGAACTGAAGCTTTCTTT.

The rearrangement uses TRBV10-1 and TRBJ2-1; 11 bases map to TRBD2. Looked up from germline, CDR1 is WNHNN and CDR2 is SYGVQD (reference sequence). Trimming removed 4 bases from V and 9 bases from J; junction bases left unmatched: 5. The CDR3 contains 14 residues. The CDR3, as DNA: TGCGCCAGCAGTGTTAGCGGGAGGGCCTCTGAGCAGTTCTTC. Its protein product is CASSVSGRASEQFF.

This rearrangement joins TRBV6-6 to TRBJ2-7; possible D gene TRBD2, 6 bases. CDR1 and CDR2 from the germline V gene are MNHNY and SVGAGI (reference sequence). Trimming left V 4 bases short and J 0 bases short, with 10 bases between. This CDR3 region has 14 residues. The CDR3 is CASSSPEGSYEQYF. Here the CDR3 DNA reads TGTGCCAGCAGTTCTCCGGAGGGCTCCTACGAGCAGTACTTC.

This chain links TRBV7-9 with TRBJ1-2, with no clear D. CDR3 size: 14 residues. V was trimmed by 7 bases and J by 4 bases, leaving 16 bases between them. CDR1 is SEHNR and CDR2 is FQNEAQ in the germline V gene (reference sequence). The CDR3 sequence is CASTPESPSYGYTF. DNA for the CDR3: TGTGCCAGCACCCCGGAGAGCCCCTCCTATGGCTACACCTTC.

The CDR3 coding sequence is TGCGCCAGCAGACAGACTAGCGGCACAGATACGCAGTATTTT. It codes for CASRQTSGTDTQYF. This rearrangement joins TRBV5-1 to TRBJ2-3, with 8 bases identical to TRBD2. CDR1 SGHRS and CDR2 YFSETQ come from the germline V gene. This CDR3 spans 14 amino acids. The V segment lost 5 bases and the J segment 1 base; nucleotides outside the gene matches: 3. Based on the CDR3 plus reference TRBV5-1 and TRBJ2-3, the full variable domain is KAGVTQTPRYLIKTRGQQVTLSCSPISGHRSVSWYQQTPGQGLQFLFEYFSETQRNKGNFPGRFSGRQFSNSRSEMNVSTLELGDSALYLCASRQTSGTDTQYFGPGTRLTVL.

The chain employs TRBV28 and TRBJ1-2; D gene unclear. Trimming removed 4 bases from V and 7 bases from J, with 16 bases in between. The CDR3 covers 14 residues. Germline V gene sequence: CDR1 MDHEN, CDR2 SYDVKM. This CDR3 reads CASSYSPNEGGYTF. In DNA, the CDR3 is TGTGCCAGCAGTTACTCCCCCAATGAGGGTGGCTACACCTTC.

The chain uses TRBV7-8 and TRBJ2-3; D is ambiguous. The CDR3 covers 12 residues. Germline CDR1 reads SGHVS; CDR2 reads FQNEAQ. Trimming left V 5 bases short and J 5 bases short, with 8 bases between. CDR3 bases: TGTGCCAGCAGCCGCCGGGTAGATACGCAGTATTTT. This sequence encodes CASSRRVDTQYF.

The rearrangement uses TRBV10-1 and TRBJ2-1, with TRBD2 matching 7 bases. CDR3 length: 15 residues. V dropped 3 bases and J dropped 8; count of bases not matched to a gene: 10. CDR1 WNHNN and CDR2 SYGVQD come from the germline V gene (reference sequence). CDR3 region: CASSDRGLTRDEQFF. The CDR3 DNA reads TGCGCCAGCAGTGACCGGGGACTAACTAGGGATGAGCAGTTCTTC.

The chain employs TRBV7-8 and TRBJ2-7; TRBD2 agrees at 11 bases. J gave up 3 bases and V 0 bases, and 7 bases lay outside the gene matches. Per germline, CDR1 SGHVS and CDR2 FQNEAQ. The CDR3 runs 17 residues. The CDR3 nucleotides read TGTGCCAGCAGCTTAGCGGAGGGACTAGCGGAAGACTACGAGCAGTACTTC. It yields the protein CASSLAEGLAEDYEQYF.

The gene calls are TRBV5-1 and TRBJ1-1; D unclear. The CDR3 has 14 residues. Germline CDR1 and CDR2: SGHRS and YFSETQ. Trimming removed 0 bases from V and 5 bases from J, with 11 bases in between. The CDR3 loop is CASSLGGGLTEAFF. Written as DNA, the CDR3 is TGCGCCAGCAGCTTGGGAGGAGGGTTAACTGAAGCTTTCTTT.

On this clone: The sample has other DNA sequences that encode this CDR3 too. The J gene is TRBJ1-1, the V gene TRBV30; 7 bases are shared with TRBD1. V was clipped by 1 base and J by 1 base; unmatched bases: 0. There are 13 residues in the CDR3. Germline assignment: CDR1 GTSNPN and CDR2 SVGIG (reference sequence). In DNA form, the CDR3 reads TGTGCCTGGAGTGGACAGGGGAACACTGAAGCTTTCTTT. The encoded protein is CAWSGQGNTEAFF.